This TCR beta chain was recorded in a study of blood T cell repertoires in COVID-19. Study-wide context: The cDNA or gDNA used as material had been derived from T cells, B-cell-depleted T cells, or PBMCs.

With 4 bases removed from V and 6 bases from J, the gap between germline ends came to 10 bases. This CDR3 is built from 13 residues. Germline CDR1 SGDLS, CDR2 YYNGEE. Measured with immunoSEQ multiplex PCR; TCRdb has only the in-frame clones, and not every one. The table records 150,000 to 200,000 clones, around 89% of them present only once. The clonotype comes from a man between 18 and 29 years old who had recovered from COVID-19. The sample taken for sequencing was peripheral blood. The V call is TRBV9, the J call TRBJ2-2; D is perhaps TRBD2 (6 bases). The DNA of the CDR3 is TGTGCCAGCAGCCTCGGGAGCCCCGGGGAGCTGTTTTTT. Its protein is CASSLGSPGELFF.